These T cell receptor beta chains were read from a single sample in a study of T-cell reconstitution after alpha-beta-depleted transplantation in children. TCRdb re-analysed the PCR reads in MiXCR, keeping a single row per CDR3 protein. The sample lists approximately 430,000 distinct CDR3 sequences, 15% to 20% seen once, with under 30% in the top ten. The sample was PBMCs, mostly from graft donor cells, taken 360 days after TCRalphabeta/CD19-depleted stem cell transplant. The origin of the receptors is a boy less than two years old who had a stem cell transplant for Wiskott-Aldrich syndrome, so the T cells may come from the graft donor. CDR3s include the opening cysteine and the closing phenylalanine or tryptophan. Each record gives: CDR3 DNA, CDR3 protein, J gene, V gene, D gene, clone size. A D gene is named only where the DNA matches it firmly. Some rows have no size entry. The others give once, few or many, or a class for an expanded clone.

CDR3 DNA: TGTGCCATCAGTGATCCAGCGGGGGGAAGCACAGATACGCAGTATTTT; CDR3 protein: CAISDPAGGSTDTQYF; J gene: TRBJ2-3; V gene: TRBV10-3; D gene: TRBD2; clone size: few
CDR3 DNA: TGTGCCAGCAGCAGGACCGGGAGCACCCAGTACTTC; CDR3 protein: CASSRTGSTQYF; J gene: TRBJ2-5; V gene: TRBV21-1; D gene: NA; clone size: NA
CDR3 DNA: TGTGCCACCGGCGCTGCAGGGCGAAAACAAGAGACCCAGTACTTC; CDR3 protein: CATGAAGRKQETQYF; J gene: TRBJ2-5; V gene: TRBV24-1; D gene: NA; clone size: NA
CDR3 DNA: TGCAGTGCTAGAATATCAACAGGGAAACAGCCCCAGCATTTT; CDR3 protein: CSARISTGKQPQHF; J gene: TRBJ1-5; V gene: TRBV20-1; D gene: NA; clone size: NA
CDR3 DNA: TGCAGCGTTGCTAGACTAGCGGGAGTCTACGAGCAGTACTTC; CDR3 protein: CSVARLAGVYEQYF; J gene: TRBJ2-7; V gene: TRBV29-1; D gene: TRBD2; clone size: few
CDR3 DNA: TGCGCCAGCAGCCAAGAATTCGTGGGTGGGGTGAACACTGAAGCTTTCTTT; CDR3 protein: CASSQEFVGGVNTEAFF; J gene: TRBJ1-1; V gene: TRBV4-3; D gene: NA; clone size: few
CDR3 DNA: TGTGCCAGCAGTTTCTTAGAGGGTTCCGGCTACGAGCAGTACTTC; CDR3 protein: CASSFLEGSGYEQYF; J gene: TRBJ2-7; V gene: TRBV12-3/TRBV12-4; D gene: NA; clone size: many
CDR3 DNA: TGTGCCAGCAGGCCCAGTGGGACTAGCGCGGGCGGCTCCTACGAGCAGTACTTC; CDR3 protein: CASRPSGTSAGGSYEQYF; J gene: TRBJ2-7; V gene: TRBV12-3/TRBV12-4; D gene: TRBD2; clone size: NA
CDR3 DNA: TGTGCCAGCAGCCACCACGCTGGACAGGCGATACTCCACTTT; CDR3 protein: CASSHHAGQAILHF; J gene: TRBJ1-6; V gene: TRBV14; D gene: TRBD1; clone size: NA
CDR3 DNA: TGTGCCACCCGGCATCGGAACACCGGGGAGCTGTTTTTT; CDR3 protein: CATRHRNTGELFF; J gene: TRBJ2-2; V gene: TRBV24-1; D gene: NA; clone size: few
CDR3 DNA: TGTGCCAGCAGCTCGGGACCCAAAGAGACCCAGTACTTC; CDR3 protein: CASSSGPKETQYF; J gene: TRBJ2-5; V gene: TRBV7-9; D gene: NA; clone size: NA
CDR3 DNA: TGTGCCAGCAGTACCGGGACAGAAGGCATCCGGCCCCAGCATTTT; CDR3 protein: CASSTGTEGIRPQHF; J gene: TRBJ1-5; V gene: TRBV12-3/TRBV12-4; D gene: TRBD1; clone size: few